Each of the 8 T cell receptor beta chains below was sequenced from the same sample in a study of PD-1 blockade in classical Hodgkin lymphoma. Sequenced by immunoSEQ multiplex PCR; TCRdb stores in-frame clones only, minus some. The sample consists of tens of thousands of clones, over 75% of them appearing once. Every patient had relapsed following autologous stem cell transplantation, and cohorts differed in brentuximab vedotin exposure. Sequences were derived from peripheral blood mononuclear cells (PBMCs), sampled at baseline. Receptors were obtained from a human donor with classical Hodgkin lymphoma.

V and J are TRBV6-4 and TRBJ1-4; D remains ambiguous. The CDR3 length is 14 residues. V lost 7 bases, J lost 6 bases, and 15 bases lay in between. Germline values: CDR1 MRHNA, CDR2 SNTAGT. This chain's CDR3 is CASTHRKLYEKLFF. The CDR3 nucleotides are TGTGCCAGCACCCATAGAAAACTCTATGAAAAACTGTTTTTT.

V gene TRBV6-6 combines with J gene TRBJ1-6; D is ambiguous. The CDR3 covers 12 residues. V gave up 9 bases and J gave up 9 bases, with 12 bases separating them. The V gene's germline CDR1 is MNHNY and CDR2 SVGAGI (reference sequence). The CDR3 region is CARQDGVSPLHF. The CDR3 bases are TGTGCCAGGCAAGACGGAGTTTCACCCCTCCACTTT.

CDR3 in DNA: TGTGCCAGCAGCGTTCGCACTCTTCAAGGGGAGACCCAGTACTTC. It specifies CASSVRTLQGETQYF. The chain uses TRBV9 and TRBJ2-5; D remains unclear. V was clipped by 2 bases and J by 5 bases, with 16 bases between them. The CDR3 extends over 15 amino acids. Germline V CDR1 and CDR2: SGDLS, YYNGEE.

J is TRBJ1-2 and V is TRBV30; 10 bases are shared with TRBD1. The junction had 14 bases not matched to a gene; V was cut back by 2 bases and J by 8 bases. CDR3 length: 16 residues. CDR1 is GTSNPN, CDR2 SVGIG, per germline (reference sequence). CDR3 region: CAWSSTTTGGGRGYTF. CDR3 DNA sequence: TGTGCCTGGAGTTCCACGACGACAGGGGGCGGTCGGGGCTACACCTTC.

The sample holds a few counts of this clone. CDR3 in amino acids: CAWSVGPGNQPQHF. CDR3 coding DNA: TGTGCCTGGAGTGTGGGCCCAGGGAATCAGCCCCAGCATTTT. The rearrangement joins TRBV30 to TRBJ1-5, with D tentatively TRBD1 (5 bases). There are 14 residues in the CDR3. Germline V gives CDR1 GTSNPN, CDR2 SVGIG (reference sequence). With 0 bases removed from V and 4 bases from J, the gap between germline ends came to 10 bases.

This clone came up once. The chain has TRBV4-2 and TRBJ2-5, with D unresolved. Per germline, CDR1 LGHNA and CDR2 YNFKEQ. V shed 0 bases and J shed 3 bases, with 17 bases lying between them. This CDR3 region has 17 residues. The CDR3 sequence: CASSQEPRRTLEETQYF. As DNA, the CDR3 is TGTGCCAGCAGCCAAGAGCCTCGACGGACGCTCGAAGAGACCCAGTACTTC.

The genes are TRBV7-9 and TRBJ2-7; 7 bases agree with TRBD1. CDR1 is SEHNR, CDR2 FQNEAQ, per germline (reference sequence). Germline trimming cut 5 bases from V and 2 bases from J; bases unmatched to any gene: 9. The CDR3 has 15 residues. The CDR3 region is CASSPPVGTAYEQYF. DNA of the CDR3: TGTGCCAGCAGCCCCCCAGTCGGGACAGCCTACGAGCAGTACTTC.

The rearrangement links TRBV29-1 to TRBJ2-2; 8 bases fit TRBD1. The trim removed 7 bases at V and 7 bases at J, leaving 8 bases unmatched. The CDR3 spans 13 residues. CDR1 is SQVTM, CDR2 ANQGSEA, per germline. CDR3 in DNA: TGCAGCGGACAGGGGAACGTCGGCGGGGAGCTGTTTTTT. It is translated as CSGQGNVGGELFF.